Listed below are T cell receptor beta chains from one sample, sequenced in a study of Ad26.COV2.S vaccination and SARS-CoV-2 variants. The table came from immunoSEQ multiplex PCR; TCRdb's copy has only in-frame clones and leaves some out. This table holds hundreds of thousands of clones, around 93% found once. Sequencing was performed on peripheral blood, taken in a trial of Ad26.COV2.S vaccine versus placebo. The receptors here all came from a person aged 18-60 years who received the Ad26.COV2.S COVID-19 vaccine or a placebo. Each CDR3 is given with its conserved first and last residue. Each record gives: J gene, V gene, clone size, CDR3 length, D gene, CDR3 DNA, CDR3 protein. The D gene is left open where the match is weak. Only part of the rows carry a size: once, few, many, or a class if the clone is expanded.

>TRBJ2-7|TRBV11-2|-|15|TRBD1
TGTGCCAGCAGCTTATTCAAAGGACAGGGTGAGGAGCAGTACTTC
CASSLFKGQGEEQYF
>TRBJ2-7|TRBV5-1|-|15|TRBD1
TGCGCCAGCAGCTTGGCGGGACAGGACTCCTACGAGCAGTACTTC
CASSLAGQDSYEQYF
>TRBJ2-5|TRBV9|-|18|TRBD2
TGTGCCAGCAGCCAGGGACTAGCGGGGTTTGTCCTCCAAGAGACCCAGTACTTC
CASSQGLAGFVLQETQYF
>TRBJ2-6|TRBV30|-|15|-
TGTGCCTGGAGCCGACCGGGCTCTGGGGCCAACGTCCTGACTTTC
CAWSRPGSGANVLTF
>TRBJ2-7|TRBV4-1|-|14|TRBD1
TGCGCCAGCAGTCCCGGGACAGGGGACTACGAGCAGTACTTC
CASSPGTGDYEQYF
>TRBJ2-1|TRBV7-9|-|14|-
TGTGCCAGCAGCTTGTTGTGGGACTACAATGAGCAGTTCTTC
CASSLLWDYNEQFF
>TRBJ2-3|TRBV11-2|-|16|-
TGTGCCAGCAGCCCACATCTTGTCGGGGGGCCAAATACGCAGTATTTT
CASSPHLVGGPNTQYF
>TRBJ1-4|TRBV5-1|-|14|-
TGCGCCAGCAGCTTGAGGGGGGCTAATGAAAAACTGTTTTTT
CASSLRGANEKLFF
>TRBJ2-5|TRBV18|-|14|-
TGTGCCAGCTCACCACCGTTGGCGGAAGAGACCCAGTACTTC
CASSPPLAEETQYF
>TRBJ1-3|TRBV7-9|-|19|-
TGTGCCAGCAGCTCACAAATCTCATATATTGACAGCTCTGGAAACACCATATATTTT
CASSSQISYIDSSGNTIYF
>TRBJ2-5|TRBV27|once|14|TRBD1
TGTGCCAGCAGTTCCTGGGACAGCCAAGAGACCCAGTACTTC
CASSSWDSQETQYF
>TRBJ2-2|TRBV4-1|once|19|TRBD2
TGCGCCAGCAGCCTTTTTGGGACTAGCGGGGGCCCGAACACCGGGGAGCTGTTTTTT
CASSLFGTSGGPNTGELFF
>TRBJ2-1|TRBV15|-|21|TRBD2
TGTGCCACCAGCAGAGATCAAGCTTGGGTCATAGCGGGGGGGCCATACAATGAGCAGTTCTTC
CATSRDQAWVIAGGPYNEQFF
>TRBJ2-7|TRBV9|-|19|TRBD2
TGTGCCAGCAGCGTTCCAGGACTAGCGGGGGACCTCCAAGGCAACGAGCAGTACTTC
CASSVPGLAGDLQGNEQYF
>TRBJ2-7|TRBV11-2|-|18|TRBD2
TGTGCCAGCAGCTTAGATATCGCCACTAGCGGGAGCTTCTACGAGCAGTACTTC
CASSLDIATSGSFYEQYF
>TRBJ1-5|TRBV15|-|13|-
TGTGCCACCTCCAGGGCGGGGGATCAGCCCCAGCATTTT
CATSRAGDQPQHF
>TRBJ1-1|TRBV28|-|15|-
TGTGCCAGCAGTCTCGACAGTCCCATGAACACTGAAGCTTTCTTT
CASSLDSPMNTEAFF
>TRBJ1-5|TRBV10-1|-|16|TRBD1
TGCGCCAGCCTTAACGACGGGACAGATAGCAATCAGCCCCAGCATTTT
CASLNDGTDSNQPQHF
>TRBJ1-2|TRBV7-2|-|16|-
TGTGCCAGCAGCTTAGGGGGTCAGGGTCAAGATTATGGCTACACCTTC
CASSLGGQGQDYGYTF
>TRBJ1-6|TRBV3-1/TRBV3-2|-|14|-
TGTGCCAGCAGCCAAAGGGAAGGGAATTCACCCCTCCACTTT
CASSQREGNSPLHF
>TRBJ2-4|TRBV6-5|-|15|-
TGTGCCAGCAGTTCCACAGGGACTAAGTCAAACATTCAGTACTTC
CASSSTGTKSNIQYF
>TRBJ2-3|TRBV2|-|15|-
TGTGCCAGCACTCCACGTCTGGGGACCACAGATACGCAGTATTTT
CASTPRLGTTDTQYF
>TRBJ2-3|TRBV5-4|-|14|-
TGTGCCAGCACCTACCCAGGGACCACAGATACGCAGTATTTT
CASTYPGTTDTQYF
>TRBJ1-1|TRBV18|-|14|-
TGTGCCAGCTCACCTCAGGGAACTAACACTGAAGCTTTCTTT
CASSPQGTNTEAFF
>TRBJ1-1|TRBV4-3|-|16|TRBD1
TGCGCCAGCAGCCAAGATCACAGGCAGGGGGTTGCTGAAGCTTTCTTT
CASSQDHRQGVAEAFF
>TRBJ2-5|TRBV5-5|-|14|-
TGTGCCAGCAGCCCGGGGGGCCAGGTAGAGACCCAGTACTTC
CASSPGGQVETQYF
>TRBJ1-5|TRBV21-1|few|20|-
TGTGCCAGCAGCAATCGTATATATCTAGGGCGGGACAGGGAGAATCAGCCCCAGCATTTT
CASSNRIYLGRDRENQPQHF
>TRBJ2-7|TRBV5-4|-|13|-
TGTGCCAGCAGCTTGGTCGGGTCCTACGAGCAGTACTTC
CASSLVGSYEQYF
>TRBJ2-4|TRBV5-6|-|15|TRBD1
TGTGCCAGCAGCCAACGATCAGGGGGCAAAAACATTCAGTACTTC
CASSQRSGGKNIQYF
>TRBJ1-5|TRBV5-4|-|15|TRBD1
TGTGCCAGCAGCTCTGGGACAGGCAGGAATCAGCCCCAGCATTTT
CASSSGTGRNQPQHF
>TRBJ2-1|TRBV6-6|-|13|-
TGTGCCAGCAGTTACCGCCCTTACAATGAGCAGTTCTTC
CASSYRPYNEQFF
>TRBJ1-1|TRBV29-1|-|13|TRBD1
TGCAGCGAATTGGACAGGGGGCTCACTGAAGCTTTCTTT
CSELDRGLTEAFF
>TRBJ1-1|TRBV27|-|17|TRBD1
TGTGCCAGTAGTCAGGGGGCGGTAGGATTTGGGGACACTGAAGCTTTCTTT
CASSQGAVGFGDTEAFF
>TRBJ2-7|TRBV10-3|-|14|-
TGTGCCATCAGTGAGTCGGGGCTCAGGTACGAGCAGTACTTC
CAISESGLRYEQYF
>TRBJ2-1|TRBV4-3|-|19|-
TGCGCCAGCAGCCAAGGGGTACCTAGCGATCGAAGCTCCTACAATGAGCAGTTCTTC
CASSQGVPSDRSSYNEQFF
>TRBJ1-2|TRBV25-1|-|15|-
TGTGCCAGCAGTGAATCTGGGACAACACTTGATGGCTACACCTTC
CASSESGTTLDGYTF
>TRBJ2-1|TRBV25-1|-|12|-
TGTGCCAGCAGTGGGGGTTTCTATGAGCAGTTCTTC
CASSGGFYEQFF
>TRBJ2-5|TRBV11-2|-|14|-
TGTGCCAGCAGCTTCCGGGGTCCAGAAGAGACCCAGTACTTC
CASSFRGPEETQYF
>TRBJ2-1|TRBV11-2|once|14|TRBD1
TGTGCCAGCAGCTTAGGCGGGACAGGGAATGAGCAGTTCTTC
CASSLGGTGNEQFF